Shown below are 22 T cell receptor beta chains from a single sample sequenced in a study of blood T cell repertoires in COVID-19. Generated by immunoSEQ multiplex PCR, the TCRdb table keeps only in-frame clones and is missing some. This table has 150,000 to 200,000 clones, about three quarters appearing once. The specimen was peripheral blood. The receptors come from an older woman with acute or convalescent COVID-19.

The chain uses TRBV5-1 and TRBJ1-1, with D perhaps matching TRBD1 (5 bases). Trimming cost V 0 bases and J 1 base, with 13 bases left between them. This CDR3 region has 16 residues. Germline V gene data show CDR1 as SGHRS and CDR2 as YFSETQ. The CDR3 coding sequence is TGCGCCAGCAGCTTGGACAGGCGACAGTCGAACACTGAAGCTTTCTTT. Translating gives CASSLDRRQSNTEAFF.

Here the CDR3 reads CASSPLGQIQNTEAFF. Written as DNA, the CDR3 is TGCGCCAGCAGCCCATTAGGACAGATACAAAACACTGAAGCTTTCTTT. The chain carries TRBV5-1 and TRBJ1-1; a possible D gene is TRBD1 (6 bases). Germline CDR1 reads SGHRS; CDR2 reads YFSETQ. With 4 bases removed from V and 2 bases from J, the gap between germline ends came to 18 bases. The CDR3 loop spans 16 amino acids.

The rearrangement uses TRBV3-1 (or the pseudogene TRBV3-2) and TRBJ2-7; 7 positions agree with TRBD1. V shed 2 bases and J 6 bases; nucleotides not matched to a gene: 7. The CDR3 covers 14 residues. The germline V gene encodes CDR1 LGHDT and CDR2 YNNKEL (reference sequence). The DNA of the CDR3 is TGTGCCAGCAGCCAAATGTTCGGGGACAGCGAGCAGTACTTC. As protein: CASSQMFGDSEQYF.

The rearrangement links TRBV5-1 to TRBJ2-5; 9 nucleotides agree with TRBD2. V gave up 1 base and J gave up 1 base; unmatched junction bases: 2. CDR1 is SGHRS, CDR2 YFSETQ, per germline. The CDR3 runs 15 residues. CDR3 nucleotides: TGCGCCAGCAGCTTGCTAGCGGGGACCCAAGAGACCCAGTACTTC. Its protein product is CASSLLAGTQETQYF.

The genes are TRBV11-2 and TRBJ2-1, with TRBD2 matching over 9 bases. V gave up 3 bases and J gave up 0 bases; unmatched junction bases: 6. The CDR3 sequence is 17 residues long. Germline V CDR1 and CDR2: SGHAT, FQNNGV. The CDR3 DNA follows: TGTGCCAGCAGCTTCTTCCTAGCGGGATTCTCCTACAATGAGCAGTTCTTC. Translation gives CASSFFLAGFSYNEQFF. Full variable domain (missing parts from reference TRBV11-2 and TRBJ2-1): EAGVAQSPRYKIIEKRQSVAFWCNPISGHATLYWYQQILGQGPKLLIQFQNNGVVDDSQLPKDRFSAERLKGVDSTLKIQPAKLEDSAVYLCASSFFLAGFSYNEQFFGPGTRLTVL.

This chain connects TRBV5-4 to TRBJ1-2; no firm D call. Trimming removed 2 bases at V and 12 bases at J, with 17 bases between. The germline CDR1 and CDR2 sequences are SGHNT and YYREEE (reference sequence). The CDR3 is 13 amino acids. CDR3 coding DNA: TGTGCCAGCAGCTTAAACGAGTCCCCGGGAGACACCTTC. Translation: CASSLNESPGDTF.

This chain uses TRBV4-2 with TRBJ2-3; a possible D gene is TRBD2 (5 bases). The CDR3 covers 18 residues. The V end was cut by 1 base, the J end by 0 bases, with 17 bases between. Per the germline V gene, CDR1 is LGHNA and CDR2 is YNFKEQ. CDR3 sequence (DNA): TGTGCCAGCAGCCAAGTTATGGCGGGCCCCGCTAGCACAGATACGCAGTATTTT. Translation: CASSQVMAGPASTDTQYF.

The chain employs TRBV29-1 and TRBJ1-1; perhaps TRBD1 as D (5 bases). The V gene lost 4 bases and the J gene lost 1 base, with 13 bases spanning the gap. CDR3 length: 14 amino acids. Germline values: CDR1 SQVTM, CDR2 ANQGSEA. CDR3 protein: CSVGPPTGNTEAFF. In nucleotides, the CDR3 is TGCAGCGTTGGTCCCCCTACAGGGAACACTGAAGCTTTCTTT.

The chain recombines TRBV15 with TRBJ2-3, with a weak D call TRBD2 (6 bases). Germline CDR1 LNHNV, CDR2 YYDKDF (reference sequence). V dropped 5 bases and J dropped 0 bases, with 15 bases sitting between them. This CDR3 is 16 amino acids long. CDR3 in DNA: TGTGCCACCAGCGACGGCGGGGCACCCAGCACAGATACGCAGTATTTT. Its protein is CATSDGGAPSTDTQYF. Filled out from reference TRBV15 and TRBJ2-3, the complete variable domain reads DAMVIQNPRYQVTQFGKPVTLSCSQTLNHNVMYWYQQKSSQAPKLLFHYYDKDFNNEADTPDNFQSRRPNTSFCFLDIRSPGLGDTAMYLCATSDGGAPSTDTQYFGPGTRLTVL.

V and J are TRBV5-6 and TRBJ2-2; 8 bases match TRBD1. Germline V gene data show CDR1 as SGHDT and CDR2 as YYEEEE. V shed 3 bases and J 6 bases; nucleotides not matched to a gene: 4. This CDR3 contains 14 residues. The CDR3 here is CASSSGQGAGELFF. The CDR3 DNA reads TGTGCCAGCAGCTCCGGACAGGGCGCCGGGGAGCTGTTTTTT.

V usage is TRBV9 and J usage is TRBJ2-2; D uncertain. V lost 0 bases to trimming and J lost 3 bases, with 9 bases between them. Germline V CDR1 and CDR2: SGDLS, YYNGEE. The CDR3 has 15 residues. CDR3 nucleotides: TGTGCCAGCAGCGTAGGCCGGGTTCACACCGGGGAGCTGTTTTTT. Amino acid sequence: CASSVGRVHTGELFF.

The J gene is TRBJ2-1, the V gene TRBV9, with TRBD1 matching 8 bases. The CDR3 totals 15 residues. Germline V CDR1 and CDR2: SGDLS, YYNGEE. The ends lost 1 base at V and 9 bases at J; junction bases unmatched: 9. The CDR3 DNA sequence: TGTGCCAGCAGCGTACGACAGGGGACGCTAGGTGAGCAGTTCTTC. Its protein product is CASSVRQGTLGEQFF.

The chain's CDR3 is CAIKERREPTYEQYF. The DNA for the CDR3 is TGTGCCATCAAGGAGAGGCGGGAGCCGACCTACGAGCAGTACTTC. This chain links TRBV10-3 with TRBJ2-7; 7 nucleotides align to TRBD2. Trimming removed 7 bases from V and 2 bases from J; junction bases left unmatched: 11. The CDR3 spans 15 residues. Germline lookup yields CDR1 ENHRY and CDR2 SYGVKD.

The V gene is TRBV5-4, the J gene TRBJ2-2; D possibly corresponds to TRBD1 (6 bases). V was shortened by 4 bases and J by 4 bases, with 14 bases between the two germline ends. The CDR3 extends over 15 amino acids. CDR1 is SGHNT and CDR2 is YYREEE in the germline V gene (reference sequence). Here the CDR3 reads CASSSTGRGTGELFF. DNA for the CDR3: TGTGCCAGCAGCAGTACAGGGCGAGGCACCGGGGAGCTGTTTTTT.

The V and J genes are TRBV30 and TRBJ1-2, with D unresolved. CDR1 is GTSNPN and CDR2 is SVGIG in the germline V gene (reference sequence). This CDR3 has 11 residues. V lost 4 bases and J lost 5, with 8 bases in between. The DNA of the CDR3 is TGTGCCTGGAATTCGGGGTATGGCTACACCTTC. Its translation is CAWNSGYGYTF.

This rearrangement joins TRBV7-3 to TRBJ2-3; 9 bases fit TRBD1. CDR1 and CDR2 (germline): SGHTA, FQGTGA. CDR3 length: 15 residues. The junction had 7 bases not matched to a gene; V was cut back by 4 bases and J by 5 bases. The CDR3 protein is CASSSTGGGGDTQYF. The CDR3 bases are TGTGCCAGCAGCTCGACAGGGGGAGGTGGAGATACGCAGTATTTT.

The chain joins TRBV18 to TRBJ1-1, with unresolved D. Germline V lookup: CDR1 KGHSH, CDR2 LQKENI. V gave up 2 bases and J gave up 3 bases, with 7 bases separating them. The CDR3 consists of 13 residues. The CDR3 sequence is CASSPTLDTEAFF. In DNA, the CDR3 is TGTGCCAGCTCACCAACTTTGGACACTGAAGCTTTCTTT.

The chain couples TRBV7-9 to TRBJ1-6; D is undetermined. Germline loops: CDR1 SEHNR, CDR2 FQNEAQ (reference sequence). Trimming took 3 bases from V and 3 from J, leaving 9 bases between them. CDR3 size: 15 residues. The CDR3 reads CASSFDLDYNSPLHF. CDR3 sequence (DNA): TGTGCCAGCAGCTTTGACTTGGACTATAATTCACCCCTCCACTTT.

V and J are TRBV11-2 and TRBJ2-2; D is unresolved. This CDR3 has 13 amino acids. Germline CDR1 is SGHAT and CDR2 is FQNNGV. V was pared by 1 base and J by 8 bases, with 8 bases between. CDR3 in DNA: TGTGCCAGCAGCTTAGTTGACTTTGGGGAGCTGTTTTTT. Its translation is CASSLVDFGELFF.

CDR3 region: CASSAPPGETQYF. The CDR3 DNA reads as TGTGCCAGCAGTGCCCCGCCCGGAGAGACCCAGTACTTC. This chain uses TRBV6-6 with TRBJ2-5; D is undetermined. The CDR3 loop spans 13 amino acids. V gave up 5 bases and J gave up 4 bases, with 11 bases separating them. The germline CDR1 and CDR2 sequences are MNHNY and SVGAGI (reference sequence).

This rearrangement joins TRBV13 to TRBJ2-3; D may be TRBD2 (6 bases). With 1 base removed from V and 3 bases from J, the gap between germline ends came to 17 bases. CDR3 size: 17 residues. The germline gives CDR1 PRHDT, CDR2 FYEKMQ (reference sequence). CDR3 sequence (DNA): TGTGCCAGCAGCTTAGATAGCGGCGGCCTTATGACAGATACGCAGTATTTT. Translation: CASSLDSGGLMTDTQYF.

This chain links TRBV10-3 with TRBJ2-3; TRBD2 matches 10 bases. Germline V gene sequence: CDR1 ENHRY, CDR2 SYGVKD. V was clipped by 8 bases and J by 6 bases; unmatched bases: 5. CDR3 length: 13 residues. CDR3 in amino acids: CAIGVAGGDTQYF. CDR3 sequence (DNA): TGTGCCATCGGGGTAGCGGGAGGTGATACGCAGTATTTT.